These T cell receptor beta chains were read from a single sample in a study of CD8 T cells in ankylosing spondylitis. TCRdb reanalysed the 5' RACE reads using MiXCR and keeps one entry per CDR3 protein. The table has almost 400,000 distinct CDR3 sequences, about a fifth seen once. Source material: blood, either unsorted or a sorted T cell fraction (not recorded which). The receptors here all came from a male donor with ankylosing spondylitis. Each CDR3 is given with its conserved first and last residue. A D gene is named only where the DNA matches it firmly. Clone size, where shown, is once, few, many, or a class for clones that have expanded.

clone size	D gene	J gene	V gene	CDR3 protein	CDR3 DNA
few	TRBD1	TRBJ2-3	TRBV6-5	CASSYEGQGVEPQYF	TGTGCCAGCAGTTATGAGGGACAGGGCGTGGAGCCCCAGTATTTT
.	TRBD1	TRBJ1-6	TRBV3-1	CASSQGQGRDSPLHF	TGTGCCAGCAGCCAAGGACAGGGGAGGGATTCACCCCTCCACTTT
.	TRBD2	TRBJ2-3	TRBV11-3	CASSSSGRALDTQYF	TGTGCCAGCAGCTCAAGCGGGAGGGCCTTAGATACGCAGTATTTT
few	.	TRBJ2-7	TRBV28	CASKNRVLYEQYF	TGTGCCAGCAAGAACAGGGTTCTCTACGAGCAGTACTTC
.	.	TRBJ2-7	TRBV5-1	CASSVAQGLEQYF	TGCGCCAGCAGTGTGGCCCAGGGTCTGGAGCAGTACTTC
.	.	TRBJ1-2	TRBV7-9	CASSLLGNGYTF	TGTGCCAGCAGCTTATTGGGTAATGGCTACACCTTC
few	.	TRBJ1-5	TRBV6-1	CASSTQGVQPQHF	TGTGCCAGCAGTACACAGGGAGTTCAGCCCCAGCATTTT
few	.	TRBJ2-1	TRBV4-1	CASSRAGPSSYNEQFF	TGCGCCAGCAGCCGGGCGGGCCCAAGCTCCTACAATGAGCAGTTCTTC
once	TRBD1	TRBJ1-2	TRBV7-8	CASSSQGGTGIIRGYTF	TGTGCCAGCAGCTCCCAGGGGGGGACGGGCATTATTCGAGGCTACACCTTC
many	.	TRBJ1-2	TRBV29-1	CSVEGWYGYTF	TGCAGCGTTGAGGGGTGGTATGGCTACACCTTC
.	TRBD1	TRBJ2-2	TRBV4-3	CASSHYAPGQYGGELFF	TGCGCCAGCAGCCACTACGCTCCGGGACAGTACGGCGGGGAGCTGTTTTTT
.	TRBD1	TRBJ2-3	TRBV27	CASSPYNSRDRLITDTQYF	TGTGCCAGCAGTCCATACAACTCCCGGGACAGGCTAATTACAGATACGCAGTATTTT
.	TRBD2	TRBJ2-1	TRBV12-5	CASGAAAGTSGRALLNEQFF	TGTGCTAGTGGTGCCGCCGCCGGGACTAGCGGGAGGGCCCTACTGAATGAGCAGTTCTTC
few	.	TRBJ1-3	TRBV4-1	CASSPQVNSGNTIYF	TGCGCCAGCAGCCCTCAGGTGAACTCTGGAAACACCATATATTTT
few	.	TRBJ1-2	TRBV12-3/TRBV12-4	CASSPAGRSNYGYTF	TGTGCCAGCAGCCCCGCCGGCAGGTCGAACTATGGCTACACCTTC
few	TRBD1	TRBJ1-5	TRBV28	CASRTGDVGQPQHF	TGTGCCAGCAGGACAGGGGATGTCGGTCAGCCCCAGCATTTT
few	TRBD2	TRBJ2-3	TRBV10-3	CAISRIIAGGGTDTQYF	TGTGCCATCAGTCGAATAATAGCGGGAGGCGGCACAGATACGCAGTATTTT
.	TRBD1	TRBJ2-7	TRBV11-1	CASSWDRPFYEQYF	TGTGCCAGCAGCTGGGACAGGCCCTTCTACGAGCAGTACTTC